This record looks at one T cell receptor beta chain sequence and its context. The target antigen is unknown. Assay used: immunoSEQ multiplex PCR; TCRdb lists only in-frame clones, some missing. In the table there are about 55,000 clones, 87% of which are singletons. The sample originates from a study of T cell responses to AZD1222 COVID-19 vaccine. The CDR3 is 16 residues long. V lost 0 bases and J 5 bases, leaving 14 bases between the germline ends. Germline V CDR1 and CDR2: LGHNA, YNFKEQ. Overall study results and limits: Possibly, clonal diversity was underestimated; donors were largely white British and included more females.

The sequence derives from an adult in good health. V gene TRBV4-2 combines with J gene TRBJ1-5; perhaps TRBD1 as D (6 bases). The sequenced sample was peripheral blood, obtained on day 0 of AZD1222 vaccination. Here the CDR3 DNA reads TGTGCCAGCAGCCAAGATATGTTAGGGGGGCATCAGCCCCAGCATTTT. Translating gives CASSQDMLGGHQPQHF.